This T cell receptor (beta chain) was observed in a study of CD8 T cells in ankylosing spondylitis (dated by TCRdb to 2016 to 2017). Turning to the overall study: T cell receptor beta repertoires were profiled in healthy donors and ankylosing spondylitis patients so that disease-linked TCR variants could be found. Peripheral blood was sampled, and synovial fluid was also collected from ankylosing spondylitis patients. The full study cohort comprised some 27 ankylosing spondylitis patients and about a hundred healthy donors.

Concerning this clonotype itself: The specificity of this receptor is unknown. Base qualities were left out, and no much larger clone turns up one base away.

Overall study outcomes, separate from this receptor: A CD8+ phenotype was shown by the disease-linked clones, which were found at relatively low frequencies in peripheral blood. Some TCR beta motif variants had previously been reported in synovial fluid and blood of reactive arthritis patients, which suggested common disease-initiation mechanisms. The disease-linked clones were reported to be significantly enriched in matched synovial fluid samples from ankylosing spondylitis patients. A TCR beta motif of several highly homologous amino acid variants appeared characteristic of blood from ankylosing spondylitis patients.

The CDR3 measures 15 amino acids from cysteine to phenylalanine. Only the CDR3 part of the read is kept: 45 bases, read in frame from the first base. The V end gives up 7 bases and the J end 4 bases, leaving 10 bases in the junction not matched to a gene. CDR1 and CDR2 (SGHAT, FQNNGV) derive from the germline V gene. Sequencing instrument: Illumina HiSeq 2500. Quantitative 5'-RACE with molecular barcodes was used to prepare TCR beta libraries. As for the original processing: Disease-linked TCR variants were identified with a new computational method built on a probabilistic model of VDJ rearrangement. TCRdb applied fastp at Q25 and MiXCR to the public reads, then kept only in-frame beta chains. Each entry is one CDR3 protein sequence, shown with its most common DNA and genes. In this record, the V and J calls reflect TCRdb's handling and not the investigators' own analysis. This sample has 670,000 or so distinct CDR3 sequences in its table, and roughly 19% of those were observed once. The ten biggest clones cover under 20% of the sample.

The rearranged segments are TRBV11-2 and TRBJ2-7; 10 middle bases align to TRBD1. Sequences were obtained from blood, either unsorted or a sorted T cell fraction (not recorded which). The sequence was collected from a male donor with ankylosing spondylitis. The DNA sequence is TGTGCCAGCAAACGGACCGGGGGACAGGGGTACGAGCAGTACTTC. Its protein product is CASKRTGGQGYEQYF. When the CDR3 is completed using the reference TRBV11-2 and TRBJ2-7 genes on either side, the full variable domain is EAGVAQSPRYKIIEKRQSVAFWCNPISGHATLYWYQQILGQGPKLLIQFQNNGVVDDSQLPKDRFSAERLKGVDSTLKIQPAKLEDSAVYLCASKRTGGQGYEQYFGPGTRLTVT.